Described below is a single T cell receptor (beta chain) sequence and its context. The antigen it binds to is not known. Within one base of it there is no much larger clone, and no base qualities were kept. The CDR3, cysteine through phenylalanine, is 15 amino acids long. Just the 45-base CDR3 DNA is kept, in frame starting at base 1. Per the germline V gene (reference sequence), SGHKS is the CDR1 and YYEKEE is the CDR2. V is cut by 2 bases and J by 0 bases, and the space between the germline ends is 11 bases. The data were obtained in a study of blood T cell repertoires in COVID-19 (dated by TCRdb to 2020 to 2021). General notes on the study: Samples from collaborators originated in the United States, Italy and Spain and spanned both the acute and convalescent phases of COVID-19. Deeply sampled blood TCRbeta repertoires from subjects exposed to, actively infected with, or recovered from COVID-19 were included in the dataset. The material from the prospective study consisted of cDNA or gDNA derived from T cells, B-cell-depleted T cells, or PBMCs. A de-identified subject ID, COVID-19 status, age in years and sex were almost always included in the sample metadata. Samples were obtained from the ongoing ImmuneRACE study (first 160 participants) and from over a thousand subjects provided by 6 global collaborators. The repertoires were released in a freely available public database intended as a resource for research on the immune response to SARS-CoV-2. Where available, HLA class I and class II types were obtained from metadata supplied by the sample provider rather than from assay-based typing. The study at large found these results: Clinical and demographic metadata were provided uncurated, with the amount varying by source and participant.

Participants in the prospective study were enrolled through a virtual design, were aged roughly 18 to 100 years, and lived in 24 United States geographic areas. To assign participants to cohorts, the prospective study relied on clinical history that participants themselves reported in a screening survey and a study questionnaire. Recovered participants in ImmuneRACE Cohort 3 were defined as having two consecutive negative NP/OP PCR tests, clearance from a healthcare professional, or resolution of symptoms. In the prospective study, whole blood, serum and a nasopharyngeal or oropharyngeal swab were collected from each participant by mobile phlebotomists. Prospective study participants could optionally give additional blood draws and questionnaires over a roughly 2-month period. Prospective study blood samples were shipped either frozen or at room temperature before DNA extraction. TCRbeta CDR3 regions were amplified from genomic DNA by means of the immunoSEQ Assay, a bias-controlled multiplex PCR. Under the source paper's analysis protocol: Nucleated cell counts per sample were estimated from amplification of reference gene primers within the assay. To quantify the absolute abundance of each unique TCRbeta CDR3 rearrangement, sequence reads were collapsed and filtered. For each sample, productive Simpson clonality was calculated by taking the square root of Simpson's diversity index across productive rearrangements. TCRdb took this table from immuneACCESS and kept in-frame rearrangements with V and J called. Such tables lack part of the clones; where checked against another copy, unresolved V genes explain under half of the gap, and the rest is unexplained. Clone size and the V and J calls come from that table; the DNA yielded D and trimming. The table for this sample lists a few hundred thousand clones; under 85% of them were counted only once. Approximately 5.4% of the sample rests with the top ten.

The chain joins TRBV5-5 to TRBJ1-1; the D gene assignment is ambiguous. Material for sequencing was PBMCs or T cells enriched from blood (not recorded which). This TCR was sampled from a woman aged 45-60 years who had recovered from COVID-19. Here the CDR3 is given as CASSLRRVLNTEAFF. The DNA is TGTGCCAGCAGCTTACGGAGGGTCTTGAACACTGAAGCTTTCTTT.